This T cell receptor (beta chain) was recorded in a study of OX40 agonist ivuxolimab in advanced cancers. Study overall: The eligibility criteria allowed prior anti-PD-1, anti-PD-L1 or anti-CTLA-4 therapy, and about 40% had some.

The method was immunoSEQ multiplex PCR; TCRdb's version includes in-frame clones alone and lacks a portion of them. The sample yields over 55,000 clones, around 83% seen once. The CDR3 is made up of 17 amino acids. In germline, CDR1 is LNHNV, CDR2 YYDKDF (reference sequence). Trimming left V 2 bases short and J 0 bases short, with 16 bases between. The origin of this receptor is an adult with an advanced solid tumor such as melanoma, head and neck, liver or kidney cancer. The V call is TRBV15, the J call TRBJ1-1; D is possibly TRBD1 (5 bases). This material consisted of CD4+ or CD8+ T cells sorted from blood, taken in a trial of the OX40 agonist ivuxolimab. The CDR3 sequence: CATSRPTRTFVNTEAFF. CDR3 DNA sequence: TGTGCCACCAGCAGACCAACTCGGACATTCGTGAACACTGAAGCTTTCTTT.